These 12 T cell receptor beta chains were all obtained from the same sample, sequenced in a study of shared clonotypes between healthy human individuals. Only in-frame clones appear in the TCRdb table, and some are missing; sequencing was by immunoSEQ multiplex PCR. The data contain 600,000 to 750,000 clones, roughly 78% of them singletons. Sequencing was performed on memory CD4+ T cells sorted from blood. Subset here: CD45RA-negative fraction. The origin of the receptors is a woman in her 30s in good health.

The chain combines TRBV18 with TRBJ1-1; no clear D gene. Trimming took off 4 bases at V and 8 bases at J, with 23 bases between the two ends. This CDR3 region has 16 residues. The germline CDR1 and CDR2 sequences are KGHSH and LQKENI. The CDR3, as DNA: TGTGCCAGCTCACTCCCGAGGGCCGGAGGACGGTCGGAAGCTTTCTTT. Translated, it gives CASSLPRAGGRSEAFF.

The V gene is TRBV10-3, the J gene TRBJ1-5; unclear D gene. This CDR3 comprises 11 residues. V was clipped by 8 bases and J by 6 bases, with 8 bases between them. The germline V gene encodes CDR1 ENHRY and CDR2 SYGVKD. This CDR3 reads CAIGVGQPQHF. The CDR3 DNA sequence: TGTGCCATCGGTGTAGGTCAGCCCCAGCATTTT.

The CDR3 region has the DNA TGTGCCAGTAGTATAGGAGGTCGCCTTGCCGTTGACGAGCAGTACTTC. Translated: CASSIGGRLAVDEQYF. The gene calls are TRBV19 and TRBJ2-5; the D is unclear. TRBJ2-7 explains the end of the DNA better; the J call may be wrong. The germline gives CDR1 LNHDA, CDR2 SQIVND (reference sequence). CDR3 length: 16 residues.

The chain is built from TRBV29-1 and TRBJ2-3, with TRBD2 identical over 14 bases. V shed 7 bases and J 2 bases; nucleotides not matched to a gene: 14. This CDR3 is 18 amino acids long. Germline V CDR1 and CDR2: SQVTM, ANQGSEA. CDR3 loop: CSAQQGLAGESNTDTQYF. CDR3 sequence (DNA): TGCAGCGCACAACAGGGACTAGCGGGAGAGAGTAACACAGATACGCAGTATTTT.

This clone occurred many times. J is TRBJ1-2 and V is TRBV7-8; 7 bases map to TRBD1. CDR3 length equals 14 residues. The J segment lost 8 bases and the V segment lost 1 base, leaving 7 bases of the junction unmatched. Germline lookup yields CDR1 SGHVS and CDR2 FQNEAQ. In DNA, the CDR3 is TGTGCCAGCAGCTTAGGCCGACAGGGCTCGGGCTACACCTTC. Translated: CASSLGRQGSGYTF.

This clone was picked up a small number of times. The chain links TRBV7-7 to TRBJ2-1, with TRBD2 identical over 12 bases. The CDR3 consists of 15 residues. CDR1 is SSHAT, CDR2 FNYEAQ, per germline (reference sequence). V trimming: 4 bases; J trimming: 4 bases; junction bases outside the gene matches: 2. The CDR3 DNA follows: TGTGCCAGCAGCTATCTAGCGGGAGGGTACAATGAGCAGTTCTTC. As protein: CASSYLAGGYNEQFF.

This rearrangement joins TRBV7-2 to TRBJ2-7, with TRBD2 matching over 13 bases. Germline V lookup: CDR1 SGHTA, CDR2 FQGNSA. This CDR3 has 15 amino acids. V gave up 2 bases and J gave up 6 bases; unmatched junction bases: 4. CDR3 sequence (DNA): TGTGCCAGCAGCTTAACTAGCGGGAGGGAGAGCGAGCAGTACTTC. It translates to CASSLTSGRESEQYF.

V and J are TRBV5-5 and TRBJ2-7, with TRBD2 identical over 8 bases. V was clipped by 4 bases and J by 9 bases; unmatched bases: 15. Germline loops: CDR1 SGHKS, CDR2 YYEKEE (reference sequence). There are 15 residues in the CDR3. Here the CDR3 DNA reads TGTGCCAGCAGCCCCCCAGCGGGAGATTACGAGCGGCAGTACTTC. Residues: CASSPPAGDYERQYF.

V usage is TRBV28 and J usage is TRBJ1-2; 8 bases are a match to TRBD1. The V gene end was trimmed by 6 bases and the J gene end by 8 bases; junction bases not matched to a gene: 11. CDR3 length: 14 amino acids. The germline gives CDR1 MDHEN, CDR2 SYDVKM. The CDR3 loop is CASRIDRGIHGYTF. CDR3 nucleotide sequence: TGTGCCAGCAGGATCGACAGGGGAATTCACGGCTACACCTTC.

This sequence joins TRBV28 and TRBJ1-4; no firm D call. This CDR3 contains 12 residues. The germline CDR1 and CDR2 sequences are MDHEN and SYDVKM. The V end lost 6 bases, the J end lost 1 base, and 3 bases lay between the germline ends. CDR3 sequence reads: CASRVTNEKLFF. The DNA for the CDR3 is TGTGCCAGCAGAGTAACTAATGAAAAACTGTTTTTT.

This clone was found many times. This chain uses TRBV2 with TRBJ2-7; TRBD2 aligns across 10 bases. Germline V gene data show CDR1 as SNHLY and CDR2 as FYNNEI. The CDR3 length is 14 residues. Trimming at V came to 6 bases and at J to 7 bases, leaving 9 bases not matched to a gene. The CDR3 sequence is CASRRDLAGVEQYF. CDR3 nucleotide sequence: TGTGCCAGCAGGCGCGATCTAGCGGGAGTAGAGCAGTACTTC.

The chain combines TRBV19 with TRBJ1-5; D is undetermined. V lost 1 base and J lost 6, with 16 bases in between. This CDR3 contains 16 residues. The germline gives CDR1 LNHDA, CDR2 SQIVND (reference sequence). Here the CDR3 DNA reads TGTGCCAGTAGTATAGGCGGGCAGGTCGCGCGTCAGCCCCAGCATTTT. Its protein product is CASSIGGQVARQPQHF.